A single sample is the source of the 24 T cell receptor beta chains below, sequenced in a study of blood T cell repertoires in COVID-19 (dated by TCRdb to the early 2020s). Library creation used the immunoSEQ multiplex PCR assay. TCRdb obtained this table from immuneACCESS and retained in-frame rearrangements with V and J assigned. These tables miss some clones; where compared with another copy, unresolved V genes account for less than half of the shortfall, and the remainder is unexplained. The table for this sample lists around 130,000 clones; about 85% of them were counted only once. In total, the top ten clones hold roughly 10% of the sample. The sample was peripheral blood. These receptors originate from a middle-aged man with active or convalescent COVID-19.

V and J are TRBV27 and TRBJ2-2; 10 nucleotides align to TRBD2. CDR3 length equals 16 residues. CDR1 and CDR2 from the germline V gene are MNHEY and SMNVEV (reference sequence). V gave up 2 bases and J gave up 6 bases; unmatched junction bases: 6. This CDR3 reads CASSLPGTSAAGELFF. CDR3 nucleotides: TGTGCCAGCAGTTTACCAGGGACTAGCGCCGCCGGGGAGCTGTTTTTT.

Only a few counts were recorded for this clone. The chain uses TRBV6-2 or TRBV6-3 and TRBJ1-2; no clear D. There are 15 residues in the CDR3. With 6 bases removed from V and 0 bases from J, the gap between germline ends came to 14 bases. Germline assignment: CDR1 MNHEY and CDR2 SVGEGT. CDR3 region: CASSPSLQTNYGYTF. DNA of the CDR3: TGTGCCAGCAGCCCCTCTCTACAGACTAACTATGGCTACACCTTC.

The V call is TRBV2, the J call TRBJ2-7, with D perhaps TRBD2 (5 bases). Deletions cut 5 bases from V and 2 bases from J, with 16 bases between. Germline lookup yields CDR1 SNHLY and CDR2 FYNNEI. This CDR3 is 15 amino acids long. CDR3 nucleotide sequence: TGTGCCAGCAGTAACCCTTACGGGGAGCCCTACGAGCAGTACTTC. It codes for CASSNPYGEPYEQYF.

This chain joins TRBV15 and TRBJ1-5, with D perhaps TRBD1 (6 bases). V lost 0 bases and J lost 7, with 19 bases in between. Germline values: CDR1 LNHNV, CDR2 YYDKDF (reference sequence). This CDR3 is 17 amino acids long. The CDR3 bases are TGTGCCACCAGCAGAGAGGGACGTGGGGGGGCTGGACAGCCCCAGCATTTT. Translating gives CATSREGRGGAGQPQHF.

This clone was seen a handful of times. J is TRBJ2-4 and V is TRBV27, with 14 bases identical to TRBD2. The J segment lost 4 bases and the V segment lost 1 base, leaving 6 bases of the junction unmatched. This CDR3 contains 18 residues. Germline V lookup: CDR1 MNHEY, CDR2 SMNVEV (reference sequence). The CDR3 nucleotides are TGTGCCAGCAGTTTATACGGACTAGCGGGGGGCCAAAAAAACATTCAGTACTTC. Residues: CASSLYGLAGGQKNIQYF.

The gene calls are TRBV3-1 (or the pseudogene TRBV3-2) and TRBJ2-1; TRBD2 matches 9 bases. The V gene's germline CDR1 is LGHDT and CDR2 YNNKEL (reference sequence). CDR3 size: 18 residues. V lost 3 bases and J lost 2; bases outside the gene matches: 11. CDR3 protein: CASSQYRSRGGTYNEQFF. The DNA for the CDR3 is TGTGCCAGCAGCCAGTATAGGTCGCGGGGGGGGACCTACAATGAGCAGTTCTTC.

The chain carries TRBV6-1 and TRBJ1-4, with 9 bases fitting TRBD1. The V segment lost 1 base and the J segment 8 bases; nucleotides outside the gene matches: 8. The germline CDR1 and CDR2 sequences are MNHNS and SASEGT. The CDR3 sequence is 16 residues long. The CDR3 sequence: CASSEGTQGAGEKLFF. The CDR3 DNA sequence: TGTGCCAGCAGTGAAGGAACACAGGGGGCTGGAGAAAAACTGTTTTTT.

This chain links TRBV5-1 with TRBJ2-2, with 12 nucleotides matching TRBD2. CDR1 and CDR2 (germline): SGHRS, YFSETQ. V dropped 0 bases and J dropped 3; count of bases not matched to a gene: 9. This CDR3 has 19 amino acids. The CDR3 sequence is CASSLGTSGGMSYTGELFF. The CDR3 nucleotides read TGCGCCAGCAGCTTGGGCACTAGCGGGGGGATGTCGTACACCGGGGAGCTGTTTTTT.

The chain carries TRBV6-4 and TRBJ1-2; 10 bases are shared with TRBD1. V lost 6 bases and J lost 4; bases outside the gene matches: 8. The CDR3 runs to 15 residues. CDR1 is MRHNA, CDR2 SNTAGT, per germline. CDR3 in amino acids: CASSQTGGASYGYTF. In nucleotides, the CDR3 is TGTGCCAGCAGCCAGACAGGGGGCGCGAGCTATGGCTACACCTTC.

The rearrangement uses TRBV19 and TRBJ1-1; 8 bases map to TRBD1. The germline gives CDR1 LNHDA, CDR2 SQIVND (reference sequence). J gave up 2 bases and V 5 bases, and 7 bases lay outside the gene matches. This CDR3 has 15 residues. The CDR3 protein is CASSRQGAGNTEAFF. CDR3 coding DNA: TGTGCCAGTAGTCGGCAGGGGGCTGGAAACACTGAAGCTTTCTTT.

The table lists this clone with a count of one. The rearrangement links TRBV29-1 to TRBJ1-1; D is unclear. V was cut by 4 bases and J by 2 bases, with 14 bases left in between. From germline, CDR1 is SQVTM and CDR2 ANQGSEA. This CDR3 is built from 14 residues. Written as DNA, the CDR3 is TGCAGCGTTGTATCCGGGTCGAGTAACACTGAAGCTTTCTTT. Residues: CSVVSGSSNTEAFF. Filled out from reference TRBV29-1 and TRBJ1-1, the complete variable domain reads SAVISQKPSRDICQRGTSLTIQCQVDSQVTMMFWYRQQPGQSLTLIATANQGSEATYESGFVIDKFPISRPNLTFSTLTVSNMSPEDSSIYLCSVVSGSSNTEAFFGQGTRLTVV.

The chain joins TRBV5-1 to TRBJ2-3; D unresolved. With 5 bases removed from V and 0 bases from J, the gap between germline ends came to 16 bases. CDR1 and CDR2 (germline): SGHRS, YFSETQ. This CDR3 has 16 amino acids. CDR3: CASRSGSTSSTDTQYF. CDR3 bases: TGCGCCAGCAGGTCGGGTTCTACCTCTAGCACAGATACGCAGTATTTT.

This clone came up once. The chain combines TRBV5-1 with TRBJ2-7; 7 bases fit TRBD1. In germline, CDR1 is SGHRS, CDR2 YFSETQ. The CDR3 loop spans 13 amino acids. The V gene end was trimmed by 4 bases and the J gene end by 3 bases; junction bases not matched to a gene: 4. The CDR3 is CASSVGQNYEQYF. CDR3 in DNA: TGCGCCAGCAGCGTGGGACAGAACTACGAGCAGTACTTC.

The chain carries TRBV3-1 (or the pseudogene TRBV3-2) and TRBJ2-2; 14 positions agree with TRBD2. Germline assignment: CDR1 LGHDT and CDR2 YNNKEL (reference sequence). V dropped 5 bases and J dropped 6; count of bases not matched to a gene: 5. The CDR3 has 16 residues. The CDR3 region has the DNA TGTGCCAGCAGCATGGGACTAGCGGGGGTCGCCGGGGAGCTGTTTTTT. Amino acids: CASSMGLAGVAGELFF.

The CDR3 DNA sequence: TGTACATCGGGGGGCCGGGACACCGGGGAGCTGTTTTTT. Protein sequence: CTSGGRDTGELFF. J is TRBJ2-2 and V is TRBV11-2; possibly TRBD2 for D (7 bases). This CDR3 spans 13 amino acids. Germline loops: CDR1 SGHAT, CDR2 FQNNGV.

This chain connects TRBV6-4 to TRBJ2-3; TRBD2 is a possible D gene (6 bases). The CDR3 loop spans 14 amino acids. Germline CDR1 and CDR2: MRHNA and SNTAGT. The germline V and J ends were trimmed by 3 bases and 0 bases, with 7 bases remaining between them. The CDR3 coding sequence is TGTGCCAGCAGTGAGGGACTGAGCACAGATACGCAGTATTTT. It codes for CASSEGLSTDTQYF.

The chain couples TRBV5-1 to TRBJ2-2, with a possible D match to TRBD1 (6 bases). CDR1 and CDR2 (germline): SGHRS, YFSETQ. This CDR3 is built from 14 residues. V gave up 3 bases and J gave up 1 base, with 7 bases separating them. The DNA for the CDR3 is TGCGCCAGCAGCTCACAGGGGAACACCGGGGAGCTGTTTTTT. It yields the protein CASSSQGNTGELFF.

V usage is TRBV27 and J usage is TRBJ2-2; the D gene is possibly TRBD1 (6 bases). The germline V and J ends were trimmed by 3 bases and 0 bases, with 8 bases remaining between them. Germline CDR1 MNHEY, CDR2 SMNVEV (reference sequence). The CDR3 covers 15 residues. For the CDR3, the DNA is TGTGCCAGCAGTTTGGGGACAACGAACACCGGGGAGCTGTTTTTT. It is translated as CASSLGTTNTGELFF.

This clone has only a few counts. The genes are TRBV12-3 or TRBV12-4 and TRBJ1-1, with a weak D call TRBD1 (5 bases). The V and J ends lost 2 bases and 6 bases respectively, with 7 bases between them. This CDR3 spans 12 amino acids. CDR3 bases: TGTGCCAGCAGTTTAACGGGGGCTGAAGCTTTCTTT. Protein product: CASSLTGAEAFF.

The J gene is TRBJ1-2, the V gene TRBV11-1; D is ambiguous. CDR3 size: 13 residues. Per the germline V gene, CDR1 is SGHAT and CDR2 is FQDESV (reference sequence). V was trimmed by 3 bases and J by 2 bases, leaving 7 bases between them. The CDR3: CASSFGMNYGYTF. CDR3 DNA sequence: TGTGCCAGCAGCTTCGGGATGAACTATGGCTACACCTTC.

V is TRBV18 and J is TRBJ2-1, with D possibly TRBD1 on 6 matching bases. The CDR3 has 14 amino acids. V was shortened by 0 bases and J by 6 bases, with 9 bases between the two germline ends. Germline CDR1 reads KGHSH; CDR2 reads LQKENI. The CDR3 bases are TGTGCCAGCTCACCACCTCAACAGGGCAATGAGCAGTTCTTC. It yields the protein CASSPPQQGNEQFF.

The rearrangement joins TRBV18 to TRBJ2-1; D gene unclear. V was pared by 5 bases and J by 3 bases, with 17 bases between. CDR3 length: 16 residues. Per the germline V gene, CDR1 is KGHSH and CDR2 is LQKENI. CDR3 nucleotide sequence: TGTGCCAGCTCATCGCGCATTCCCGACTTCTACAATGAGCAGTTCTTC. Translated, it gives CASSSRIPDFYNEQFF.

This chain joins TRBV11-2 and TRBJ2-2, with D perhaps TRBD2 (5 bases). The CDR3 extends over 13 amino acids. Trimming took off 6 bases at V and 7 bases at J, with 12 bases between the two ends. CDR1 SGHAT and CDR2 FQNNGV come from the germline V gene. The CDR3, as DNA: TGTGCCAGCAGTCAAAGTCGGGGCGGGGAGCTGTTTTTT. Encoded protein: CASSQSRGGELFF.

The CDR3, as DNA: TGTGCCAGCAGTCTACTCCCCGTGGTGGGCGCGACTGAAGCTTTCTTT. Translating it yields CASSLLPVVGATEAFF. V gene TRBV27 combines with J gene TRBJ1-1; no firm D call. Germline assignment: CDR1 MNHEY and CDR2 SMNVEV (reference sequence). Trimming removed 5 bases at V and 5 bases at J, with 21 bases between. The CDR3 totals 16 residues.